These 6 T cell receptor beta chains were sequenced from one sample in a study of shared clonotypes between healthy human individuals (dated by TCRdb to 2018 to 2021). CD8 naive samples were CD45RO-negative cells positively selected for CCR7, giving a CD45RA+CCR7+ population that excluded TemRA cells. The library came from the immunoSEQ multiplex PCR assay. TCRdb holds this immuneACCESS table with in-frame rearrangements only. Some clones are missing; in checked studies, unresolved V genes explain under half, and the rest has no known cause. This sample comprises hundreds of thousands of clones, approximately 96% of them detected only once. Around 0.21% of the sample comes from the top ten. Sequenced material: naive CD8+ T cells sorted from blood. The cell subset or site label corresponds to: CD45RA+CCR7+. The receptor source for this set is a man aged 30-40 years in good health.

V is TRBV28 and J is TRBJ1-5; the match to TRBD1 covers 7 bases. Trimming cost V 2 bases and J 3 bases; bases outside gene matches: 7. The CDR3 covers 16 residues. Germline lookup yields CDR1 MDHEN and CDR2 SYDVKM. Here the CDR3 DNA reads TGTGCCAGCAGTTTAATGAACAGGGGCGTCAATCAGCCCCAGCATTTT. Translation gives CASSLMNRGVNQPQHF.

The genes are TRBV29-1 and TRBJ2-6; 8 nucleotides align to TRBD1. Per the germline V gene, CDR1 is SQVTM and CDR2 is ANQGSEA. The CDR3 consists of 15 residues. The J segment lost 4 bases and the V segment lost 0 bases, leaving 2 bases of the junction unmatched. CDR3 amino acids: CSVEEDRAGANVLTF. In DNA, the CDR3 is TGCAGCGTTGAAGAGGACAGGGCCGGGGCCAACGTCCTGACTTTC.

This rearrangement joins TRBV7-9 to TRBJ2-3; 7 bases fit TRBD2. In germline, CDR1 is SEHNR, CDR2 FQNEAQ (reference sequence). The CDR3 is 14 residues long. The V and J ends lost 6 bases and 4 bases, in that order; junction bases with no gene match: 7. Here the CDR3 reads CASRPTGRADTQYF. The CDR3 DNA follows: TGTGCCAGCAGACCAACGGGGAGGGCAGATACGCAGTATTTT. The full variable domain, its missing parts supplied by reference TRBV7-9 and TRBJ2-3, is DTGVSQNPRHKITKRGQNVTFRCDPISEHNRLYWYRQTLGQGPEFLTYFQNEAQLEKSRLLSDRFSAERPKGSFSTLEIQRTEQGDSAMYLCASRPTGRADTQYFGPGTRLTVL.

This clone was observed a single time. This sequence joins TRBV5-1 and TRBJ1-5; no clear D. V dropped 9 bases and J dropped 5 bases, with 15 bases sitting between them. Germline V CDR1 and CDR2: SGHRS, YFSETQ. This CDR3 spans 13 amino acids. The CDR3 region is CAKRATQYQPQHF. The DNA of the CDR3 is TGCGCCAAAAGGGCGACCCAATATCAGCCCCAGCATTTT.

The genes are TRBV9 and TRBJ2-1; 8 bases fit TRBD1. After removal of 1 base from V and 0 bases from J, the junction contained 6 bases not matched to a gene. CDR3 size: 17 residues. The germline gives CDR1 SGDLS, CDR2 YYNGEE. CDR3 in amino acids: CASSVPRTGSSYNEQFF. The CDR3 DNA is TGTGCCAGCAGCGTACCGAGGACAGGGAGCTCCTACAATGAGCAGTTCTTC.

This clone was counted a single time. The chain is built from TRBV10-2 and TRBJ1-6; TRBD1 agrees at 7 bases. CDR1 is WSHSY, CDR2 SAAADI, per germline. The V segment lost 0 bases and the J segment 9 bases; nucleotides outside the gene matches: 5. This CDR3 has 15 amino acids. CDR3 protein: CASSESQTGPSPLHF. CDR3 nucleotides: TGCGCCAGCAGTGAGTCCCAGACAGGGCCTTCACCCCTCCACTTT.